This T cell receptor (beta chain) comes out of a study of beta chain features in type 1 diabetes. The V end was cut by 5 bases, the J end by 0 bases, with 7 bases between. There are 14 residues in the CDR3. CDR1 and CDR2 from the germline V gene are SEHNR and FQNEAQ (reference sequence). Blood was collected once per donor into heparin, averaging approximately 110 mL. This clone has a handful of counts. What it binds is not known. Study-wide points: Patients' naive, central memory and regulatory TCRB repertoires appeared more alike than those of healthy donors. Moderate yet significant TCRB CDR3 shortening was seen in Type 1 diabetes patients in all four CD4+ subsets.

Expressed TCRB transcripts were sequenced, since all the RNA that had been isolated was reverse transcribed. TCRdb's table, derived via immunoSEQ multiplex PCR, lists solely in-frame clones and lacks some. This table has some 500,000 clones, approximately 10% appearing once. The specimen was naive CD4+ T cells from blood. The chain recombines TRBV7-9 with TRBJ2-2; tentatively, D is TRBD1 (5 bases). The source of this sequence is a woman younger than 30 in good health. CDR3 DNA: TGTGCCAGCAGCGCCAGGGCGAACACCGGGGAGCTGTTTTTT. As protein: CASSARANTGELFF.